Listed below are T cell receptor beta chains from one sample, sequenced in a study of T cells after yellow fever vaccination. TCRdb redid the calling of the 5' RACE reads with MiXCR, one entry per CDR3 protein. The table lists 250,000 to 400,000 distinct CDR3 sequences, around 4.5% of them singletons, with 19% in the top ten. This material consisted of PBMCs, taken 15 days after the yellow fever booster vaccination. Source of these receptors: a man aged 18 to 30 who received the YFV17D yellow fever vaccine. Each CDR3 is given with its conserved first and last residue. Each record gives: J gene, D gene, V gene, clone size, CDR3 protein, CDR3 DNA. A D gene is named only where the DNA matches it firmly. For some rows the clone size is stated as once, few or many, or as a class when expanded; others skip it.

J gene: TRBJ2-7; D gene: TRBD1; V gene: TRBV12-3/TRBV12-4; clone size: many; CDR3 protein: CASSKQGPYEQYF; CDR3 DNA: TGTGCCAGCAGTAAACAGGGGCCCTACGAGCAGTACTTC
J gene: TRBJ1-4; D gene: .; V gene: TRBV4-1; clone size: .; CDR3 protein: CASSLYIEVCLGCLFF; CDR3 DNA: TGCGCCAGCAGCCTATACATCGAGGTTTGTCTAGGATGCCTGTTTTTT
J gene: TRBJ2-5; D gene: TRBD2; V gene: TRBV7-8; clone size: many; CDR3 protein: CASSPRLAGGGETQYF; CDR3 DNA: TGTGCCAGCAGCCCGCGACTAGCGGGGGGTGGAGAGACCCAGTACTTC
J gene: TRBJ1-5; D gene: TRBD1; V gene: TRBV15; clone size: many; CDR3 protein: CATDRACQPQHF; CDR3 DNA: TGTGCCACGGACAGGGCGTGTCAGCCCCAGCATTTT
J gene: TRBJ1-5; D gene: .; V gene: TRBV4-2; clone size: few; CDR3 protein: CASSQDGNRRNQPQHF; CDR3 DNA: TGTGCCAGCAGCCAAGATGGGAACAGACGCAATCAGCCCCAGCATTTT
J gene: TRBJ1-2; D gene: TRBD1; V gene: TRBV5-1; clone size: .; CDR3 protein: CASSLEPTGENGYTF; CDR3 DNA: TGCGCCAGCAGCTTGGAACCGACAGGGGAGAATGGCTACACCTTC
J gene: TRBJ2-2; D gene: TRBD1; V gene: TRBV6-2/TRBV6-3; clone size: .; CDR3 protein: CATGQGLPGELFF; CDR3 DNA: TGTGCCACGGGACAGGGTTTGCCCGGGGAGCTGTTTTTT
J gene: TRBJ2-5; D gene: .; V gene: TRBV25-1; clone size: few; CDR3 protein: CASSGWDQETQYF; CDR3 DNA: TGTGCCAGCAGTGGTTGGGACCAAGAGACCCAGTACTTC
J gene: TRBJ2-1; D gene: .; V gene: TRBV5-1; clone size: many; CDR3 protein: CASSLAYAPYYNEQFF; CDR3 DNA: TGCGCCAGCAGCTTGGCCTACGCGCCCTACTACAATGAGCAGTTCTTC
J gene: TRBJ2-7; D gene: TRBD1; V gene: TRBV2; clone size: few; CDR3 protein: CAKQGQYSYEQYF; CDR3 DNA: TGTGCCAAACAGGGACAGTACTCCTACGAGCAGTACTTC
J gene: TRBJ2-5; D gene: .; V gene: TRBV7-9; clone size: .; CDR3 protein: CASSLAGRSAETQYF; CDR3 DNA: TGTGCCAGCAGCTTAGCGGGCCGTAGCGCGGAGACCCAGTACTTC
J gene: TRBJ2-3; D gene: TRBD2; V gene: TRBV20-1; clone size: many; CDR3 protein: CSARDGTSGTDTQYF; CDR3 DNA: TGCAGTGCTAGAGATGGGACTAGCGGTACAGATACGCAGTATTTT
J gene: TRBJ2-7; D gene: .; V gene: TRBV27; clone size: few; CDR3 protein: CASSLFFGTGGYYEQYF; CDR3 DNA: TGTGCCAGCAGTTTGTTTTTTGGAACGGGGGGCTACTACGAGCAGTACTTC
J gene: TRBJ2-2; D gene: TRBD1; V gene: TRBV11-3; clone size: few; CDR3 protein: CASSRGTGYDGELFF; CDR3 DNA: TGTGCCAGCAGCCGAGGGACAGGGTATGACGGGGAGCTGTTTTTT
J gene: TRBJ1-1; D gene: .; V gene: TRBV6-1; clone size: few; CDR3 protein: CASSQVNTEAFF; CDR3 DNA: TGTGCCAGCAGTCAGGTGAACACTGAAGCTTTCTTT
J gene: TRBJ2-7; D gene: .; V gene: TRBV4-1; clone size: .; CDR3 protein: CASSHQEEVYEQYF; CDR3 DNA: TGCGCCAGCAGCCACCAGGAGGAAGTCTACGAGCAGTACTTC
J gene: TRBJ1-4; D gene: TRBD1; V gene: TRBV12-3/TRBV12-4; clone size: few; CDR3 protein: CASSSDRDGANEKLFF; CDR3 DNA: TGTGCCAGCAGTTCTGACAGGGATGGGGCTAATGAAAAACTGTTTTTT
J gene: TRBJ1-4; D gene: .; V gene: TRBV12-3/TRBV12-4; clone size: .; CDR3 protein: CASRSQGEEKLFF; CDR3 DNA: TGTGCCAGCCGTTCACAGGGTGAAGAAAAACTGTTTTTT
J gene: TRBJ2-3; D gene: TRBD2; V gene: TRBV20-1; clone size: few; CDR3 protein: CSARDGVAGTDTQYF; CDR3 DNA: TGCAGTGCTAGAGATGGGGTAGCGGGGACAGATACGCAGTATTTT
J gene: TRBJ1-4; D gene: .; V gene: TRBV12-3/TRBV12-4; clone size: many; CDR3 protein: CASSSRGRTNNEKLFF; CDR3 DNA: TGTGCCAGCAGTTCCAGGGGAAGGACAAATAATGAAAAACTGTTTTTT
J gene: TRBJ1-1; D gene: TRBD1; V gene: TRBV9; clone size: few; CDR3 protein: CARNLWTGEDTEAFF; CDR3 DNA: TGTGCCAGAAACCTTTGGACAGGGGAAGACACTGAAGCTTTCTTT
J gene: TRBJ2-3; D gene: .; V gene: TRBV5-1; clone size: many; CDR3 protein: CASSFRDPFRATDTQYF; CDR3 DNA: TGCGCCAGCAGCTTCCGGGACCCCTTTCGGGCCACAGATACGCAGTATTTT
J gene: TRBJ2-7; D gene: .; V gene: TRBV27; clone size: many; CDR3 protein: CASSLSYQAYEQYF; CDR3 DNA: TGTGCCAGCAGTTTAAGTTATCAGGCGTACGAGCAGTACTTC
J gene: TRBJ2-7; D gene: TRBD1; V gene: TRBV15; clone size: many; CDR3 protein: CATSRDRGQGLYEQYF; CDR3 DNA: TGTGCCACCAGCAGAGATAGAGGACAGGGGCTCTACGAGCAGTACTTC
J gene: TRBJ2-3; D gene: .; V gene: TRBV10-2; clone size: many; CDR3 protein: CASSPSHYTDTQYF; CDR3 DNA: TGCGCCAGCAGTCCTAGTCACTACACAGATACGCAGTATTTT
J gene: TRBJ2-7; D gene: TRBD2; V gene: TRBV5-1; clone size: few; CDR3 protein: CASSPLAGNPYEQYF; CDR3 DNA: TGCGCCAGCAGCCCACTAGCGGGGAACCCCTACGAGCAGTACTTC
J gene: TRBJ2-2; D gene: .; V gene: TRBV28; clone size: .; CDR3 protein: CASSYGGWTGELFF; CDR3 DNA: TGTGCCAGCAGTTATGGGGGATGGACCGGGGAGCTGTTTTTT
J gene: TRBJ2-5; D gene: TRBD2; V gene: TRBV10-3; clone size: few; CDR3 protein: CAVKLAGTETQYF; CDR3 DNA: TGTGCCGTCAAACTAGCGGGGACAGAGACCCAGTACTTC
J gene: TRBJ1-2; D gene: .; V gene: TRBV5-1; clone size: few; CDR3 protein: CASSSGQLNYGYTF; CDR3 DNA: TGCGCCAGCAGCTCCGGACAGCTCAACTATGGCTACACCTTC
J gene: TRBJ2-3; D gene: TRBD2; V gene: TRBV5-1; clone size: many; CDR3 protein: CASSYLSTSGGSTDTQYF; CDR3 DNA: TGCGCCAGCAGCTACCTATCGACTAGCGGGGGTAGCACAGATACGCAGTATTTT
J gene: TRBJ1-6; D gene: .; V gene: TRBV4-3; clone size: few; CDR3 protein: CASSQGVIGLSSYNSPLHF; CDR3 DNA: TGCGCCAGCAGCCAAGGTGTGATTGGATTGAGCTCCTATAATTCACCCCTCCACTTT
J gene: TRBJ2-5; D gene: TRBD1; V gene: TRBV7-9; clone size: few; CDR3 protein: CASSSGVRQGYQETQYF; CDR3 DNA: TGTGCCAGCAGCTCCGGCGTAAGACAGGGGTACCAAGAGACCCAGTACTTC
J gene: TRBJ2-2; D gene: TRBD2; V gene: TRBV5-1; clone size: .; CDR3 protein: CASSPGLWNGELFF; CDR3 DNA: TGCGCCAGCAGCCCGGGACTATGGAACGGGGAGCTGTTTTTT
J gene: TRBJ1-5; D gene: .; V gene: TRBV9; clone size: .; CDR3 protein: CASSVEGQSIQPQHF; CDR3 DNA: TGTGCCAGCAGCGTAGAAGGACAGAGTATTCAGCCCCAGCATTTT
J gene: TRBJ2-2; D gene: TRBD1; V gene: TRBV14; clone size: many; CDR3 protein: CASSQDRDRVYGELFF; CDR3 DNA: TGTGCCAGCAGCCAAGACCGGGACAGGGTCTACGGGGAGCTGTTTTTT
J gene: TRBJ2-2; D gene: TRBD1; V gene: TRBV7-2; clone size: many; CDR3 protein: CASSSNRQGSGELFF; CDR3 DNA: TGTGCCAGCAGCTCGAACCGACAGGGTTCCGGGGAGCTGTTTTTT
J gene: TRBJ1-1; D gene: .; V gene: TRBV24-1; clone size: many; CDR3 protein: CATSDGTSAFF; CDR3 DNA: TGTGCCACCAGTGATGGGACGAGTGCTTTCTTT
J gene: TRBJ2-3; D gene: .; V gene: TRBV7-9; clone size: many; CDR3 protein: CAFDSTDTQYF; CDR3 DNA: TGTGCCTTCGATAGCACAGATACGCAGTATTTT
J gene: TRBJ2-3; D gene: .; V gene: TRBV7-2; clone size: many; CDR3 protein: CASSFAWDSGDPQYF; CDR3 DNA: TGTGCCAGCAGCTTCGCTTGGGACTCTGGGGATCCGCAGTATTTT
J gene: TRBJ2-3; D gene: .; V gene: TRBV3-1; clone size: .; CDR3 protein: CASSQDADFPSADTQYF; CDR3 DNA: TGTGCCAGCAGCCAAGACGCGGACTTTCCATCCGCAGATACGCAGTATTTT
J gene: TRBJ1-5; D gene: TRBD1; V gene: TRBV20-1; clone size: many; CDR3 protein: CSAFDRASNQPQHF; CDR3 DNA: TGCAGTGCTTTCGACAGGGCGAGCAATCAGCCCCAGCATTTT
J gene: TRBJ2-1; D gene: .; V gene: TRBV6-4; clone size: few; CDR3 protein: CASSPGVANEQFF; CDR3 DNA: TGTGCCAGCAGCCCGGGTGTCGCCAATGAGCAGTTCTTC
J gene: TRBJ2-5; D gene: .; V gene: TRBV4-2; clone size: few; CDR3 protein: CASSQELGGAGKTQYF; CDR3 DNA: TGTGCCAGCAGCCAAGAATTGGGGGGGGCCGGAAAGACCCAGTACTTC
J gene: TRBJ2-5; D gene: .; V gene: TRBV5-6; clone size: many; CDR3 protein: CASGDGGRETQYF; CDR3 DNA: TGTGCCAGCGGAGACGGGGGAAGGGAGACCCAGTACTTC
J gene: TRBJ2-2; D gene: TRBD1; V gene: TRBV15; clone size: few; CDR3 protein: CATRGTGNTGELFF; CDR3 DNA: TGTGCCACCAGGGGGACAGGGAACACCGGGGAGCTGTTTTTT